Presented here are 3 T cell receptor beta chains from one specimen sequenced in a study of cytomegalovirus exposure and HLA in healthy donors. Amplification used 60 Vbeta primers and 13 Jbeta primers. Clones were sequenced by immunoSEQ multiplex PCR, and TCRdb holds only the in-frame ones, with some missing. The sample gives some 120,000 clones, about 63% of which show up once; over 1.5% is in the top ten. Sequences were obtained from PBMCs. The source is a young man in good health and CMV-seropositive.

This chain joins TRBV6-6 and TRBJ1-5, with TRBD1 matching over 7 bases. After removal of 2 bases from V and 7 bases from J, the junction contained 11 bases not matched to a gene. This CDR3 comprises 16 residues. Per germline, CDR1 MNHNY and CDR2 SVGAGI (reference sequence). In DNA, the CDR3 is TGTGCCAGCAGTTACCCGCCAGGGGGGTTCCGGCAGCCCCAGCATTTT. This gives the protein CASSYPPGGFRQPQHF.

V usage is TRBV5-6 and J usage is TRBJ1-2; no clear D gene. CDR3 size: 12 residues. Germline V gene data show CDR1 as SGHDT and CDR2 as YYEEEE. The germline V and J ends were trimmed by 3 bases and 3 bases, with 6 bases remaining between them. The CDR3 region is CASSYSDYGYTF. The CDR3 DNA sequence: TGTGCCAGCAGCTACTCGGACTATGGCTACACCTTC.

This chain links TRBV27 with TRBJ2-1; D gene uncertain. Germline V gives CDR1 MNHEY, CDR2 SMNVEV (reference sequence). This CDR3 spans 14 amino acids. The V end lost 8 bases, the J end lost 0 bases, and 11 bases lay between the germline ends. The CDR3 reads CASARWSSYNEQFF. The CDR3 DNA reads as TGTGCCAGCGCACGGTGGAGCTCCTACAATGAGCAGTTCTTC.